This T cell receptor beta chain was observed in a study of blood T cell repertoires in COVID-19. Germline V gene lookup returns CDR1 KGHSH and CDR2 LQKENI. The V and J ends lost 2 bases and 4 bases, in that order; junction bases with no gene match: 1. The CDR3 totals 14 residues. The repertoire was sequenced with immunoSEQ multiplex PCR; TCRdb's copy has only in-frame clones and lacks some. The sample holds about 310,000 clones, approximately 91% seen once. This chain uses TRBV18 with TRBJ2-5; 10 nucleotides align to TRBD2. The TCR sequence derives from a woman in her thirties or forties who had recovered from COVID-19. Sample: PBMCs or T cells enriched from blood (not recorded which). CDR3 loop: CASSPTSGVETQYF. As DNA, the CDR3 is TGTGCCAGCTCACCAACTAGCGGGGTAGAGACCCAGTACTTC.